This TCR beta chain was identified in a study of TIL therapy for anti-PD-1-resistant metastatic lung cancer. As for the study in general: Half of patients were current or former smokers.

Noted time point: pre-treatment sample, taken before nivolumab and TIL therapy. Trimming at V came to 6 bases and at J to 2 bases, leaving 5 bases not matched to a gene. This CDR3 spans 14 amino acids. From germline, CDR1 is MNHEY and CDR2 SVGEGT. This was the immunoSEQ v3 assay. Here immunoSEQ multiplex PCR was the method, and the copy in TCRdb shows in-frame clones only, minus some. The sample lists tens of thousands of clones; 80% to 90% were seen once. The sequence was obtained from a person between 30 and 80 years old with non-small cell lung cancer. The specimen was blood, collected at baseline. The rearrangement uses TRBV6-2 or TRBV6-3 and TRBJ2-3; 7 bases align to TRBD2. This CDR3 is CASSSSGDTDTQYF. DNA of the CDR3: TGTGCCAGCAGCTCCAGCGGGGACACAGATACGCAGTATTTT.